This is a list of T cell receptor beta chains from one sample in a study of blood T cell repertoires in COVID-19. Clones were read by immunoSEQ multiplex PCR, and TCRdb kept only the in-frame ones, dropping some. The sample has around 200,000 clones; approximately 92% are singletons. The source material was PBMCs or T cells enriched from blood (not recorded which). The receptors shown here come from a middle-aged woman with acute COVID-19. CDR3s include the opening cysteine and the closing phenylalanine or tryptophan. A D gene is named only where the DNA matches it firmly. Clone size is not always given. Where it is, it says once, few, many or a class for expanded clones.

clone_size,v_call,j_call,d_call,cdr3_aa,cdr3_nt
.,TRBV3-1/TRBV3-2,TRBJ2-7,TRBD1,CASSQRQGAYEQYF,TGTGCCAGCAGCCAACGCCAGGGGGCATACGAGCAGTACTTC
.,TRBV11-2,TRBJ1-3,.,CASSSTTASRSGNTIYF,TGTGCCAGCAGCTCGACCACGGCTTCCAGGTCGGGAAACACCATATATTTT
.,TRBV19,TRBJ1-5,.,CASKKGRENQPQHF,TGTGCCAGTAAGAAGGGCAGGGAAAACCAGCCCCAGCATTTT
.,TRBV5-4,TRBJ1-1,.,CASSFRSQGGGEAFF,TGTGCCAGCAGCTTCCGTTCTCAGGGAGGGGGTGAAGCTTTCTTT
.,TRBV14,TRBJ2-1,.,CASSQEIGRQHYSYNEQFF,TGTGCCAGCAGCCAAGAAATCGGCAGACAGCATTACTCCTACAATGAGCAGTTCTTC
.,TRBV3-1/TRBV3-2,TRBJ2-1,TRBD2,CASSQTGLAGEQFF,TGTGCCAGCAGCCAAACCGGACTAGCGGGGGAGCAGTTCTTC
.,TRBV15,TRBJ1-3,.,CATSRGQGNTIYF,TGTGCCACCAGCAGAGGACAGGGAAACACCATATATTTT
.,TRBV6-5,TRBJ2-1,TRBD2,CASIPGTSEYNEQFF,TGTGCCAGCATCCCCGGGACTAGCGAATACAATGAGCAGTTCTTC
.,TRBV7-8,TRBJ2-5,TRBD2,CASSPGLAPGPGQETQYF,TGTGCCAGCAGTCCTGGACTAGCCCCAGGGCCAGGGCAAGAGACCCAGTACTTC
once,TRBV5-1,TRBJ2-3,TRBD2,CASSATAGGTTDTQYF,TGCGCCAGCAGCGCCACAGCGGGGGGAACCACAGATACGCAGTATTTT
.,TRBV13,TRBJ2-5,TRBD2,CASSPRGAGLQETQYF,TGTGCCAGCAGCCCCCGCGGAGCGGGGCTACAAGAGACCCAGTACTTC
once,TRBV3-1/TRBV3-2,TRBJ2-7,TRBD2,CASSQERLAGGGEQYF,TGTGCCAGCAGCCAAGAACGACTAGCGGGGGGAGGCGAGCAGTACTTC
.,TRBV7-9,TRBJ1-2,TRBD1,CASSLVGTGGPFNYGYTF,TGTGCCAGCAGCTTAGTAGGGACAGGGGGCCCCTTTAACTATGGCTACACCTTC
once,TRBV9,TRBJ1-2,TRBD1,CASSIRTGGGNYGYTF,TGTGCCAGCAGCATCCGGACAGGGGGAGGGAACTATGGCTACACCTTC
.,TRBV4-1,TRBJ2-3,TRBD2,CASSQEVRSGGTDTQYF,TGCGCCAGCAGCCAAGAAGTCCGCAGCGGGGGGACAGATACGCAGTATTTT
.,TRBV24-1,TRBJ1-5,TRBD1,CATSDLLPGTDSNQPQHF,TGTGCCACCAGTGATTTATTACCAGGGACAGATAGCAATCAGCCCCAGCATTTT
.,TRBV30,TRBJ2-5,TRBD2,CAWSRIFGGETQYF,TGTGCCTGGAGTAGAATCTTCGGGGGGGAGACCCAGTACTTC
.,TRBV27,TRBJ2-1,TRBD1,CASTPDRSFDNEQFF,TGTGCCAGCACCCCGGACAGGAGCTTCGACAATGAGCAGTTCTTC
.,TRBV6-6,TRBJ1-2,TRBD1,CASSDRESNYGYTF,TGTGCCAGCAGTGACAGGGAGTCCAACTATGGCTACACCTTC
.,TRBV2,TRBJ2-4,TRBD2,CASSTPRTSGSGVGKNIQYF,TGTGCCAGCAGCACTCCTCGGACTAGCGGGAGTGGGGTGGGCAAAAACATTCAGTACTTC
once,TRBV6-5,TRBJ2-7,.,CASSYSSSGTTYEQYF,TGTGCCAGCAGTTACTCGTCTTCTGGGACAACCTACGAGCAGTACTTC
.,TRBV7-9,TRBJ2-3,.,CASSFEGVRTDTQYF,TGTGCCAGCAGCTTTGAGGGGGTCCGCACAGATACGCAGTATTTT
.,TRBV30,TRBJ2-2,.,CAWSGRWGGGSNTGELFF,TGTGCCTGGAGTGGTAGGTGGGGGGGCGGCTCGAACACCGGGGAGCTGTTTTTT
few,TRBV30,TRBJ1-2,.,CAWKPGAGAGYTF,TGTGCCTGGAAACCGGGAGCCGGGGCTGGCTACACCTTC
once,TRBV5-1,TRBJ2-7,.,CASSGVQGSYEQYF,TGCGCCAGCAGCGGCGTACAGGGATCCTACGAGCAGTACTTC
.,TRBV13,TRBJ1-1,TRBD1,CASSWGDRGLGTEAFF,TGTGCCAGCAGCTGGGGAGACAGGGGGCTGGGCACTGAAGCTTTCTTT
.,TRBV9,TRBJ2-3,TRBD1,CASSAPHRGQGDTQYF,TGTGCCAGCAGTGCGCCCCACAGGGGGCAAGGGGATACGCAGTATTTT
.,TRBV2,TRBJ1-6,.,CASVADTSGSPLHF,TGTGCCAGTGTAGCGGACACTTCGGGTTCACCCCTCCACTTT
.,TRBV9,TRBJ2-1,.,CASSVASKLYNEQFF,TGTGCCAGCAGCGTAGCTAGCAAGCTCTACAATGAGCAGTTCTTC
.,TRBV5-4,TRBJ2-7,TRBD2,CASTHVAGPGSYEQYF,TGTGCCAGCACCCACGTAGCGGGGCCAGGCTCCTACGAGCAGTACTTC
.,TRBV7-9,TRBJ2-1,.,CASSLVRQLNNEQFF,TGTGCCAGCAGCTTAGTCAGGCAGCTCAACAATGAGCAGTTCTTC
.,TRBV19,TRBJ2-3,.,CASSMDAYEGADTQYF,TGTGCCAGTAGTATGGACGCCTACGAAGGGGCAGATACGCAGTATTTT
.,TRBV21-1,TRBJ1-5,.,CASSKGQGNQPQHF,TGTGCCAGCAGCAAAGGACAGGGCAATCAGCCCCAGCATTTT
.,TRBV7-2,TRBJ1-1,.,CASSFSASHTEAFF,TGTGCCAGCAGCTTCAGTGCCTCGCACACTGAAGCTTTCTTT
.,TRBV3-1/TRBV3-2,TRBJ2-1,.,CASSLRGYNEQFF,TGTGCCAGCAGCCTCCGGGGTTACAATGAGCAGTTCTTC
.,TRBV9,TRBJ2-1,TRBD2,CASSVAGVFPSSYNEQFF,TGTGCCAGCAGCGTGGCGGGGGTTTTTCCGAGCTCCTACAATGAGCAGTTCTTC
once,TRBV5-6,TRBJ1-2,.,CASSPPGLYGYTF,TGTGCCAGCAGCCCCCCAGGACTCTATGGCTACACCTTC
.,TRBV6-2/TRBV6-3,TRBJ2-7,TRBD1,CASSVTRPDRAYEQYF,TGTGCCAGCAGTGTTACGCGACCCGACAGGGCCTACGAGCAGTACTTC
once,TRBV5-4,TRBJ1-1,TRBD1,CASSIQGTDTEAFF,TGTGCCAGCAGCATACAGGGGACGGACACTGAAGCTTTCTTT
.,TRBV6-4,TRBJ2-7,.,CASSAEQGYEQYF,TGTGCCAGCAGTGCAGAACAGGGCTACGAGCAGTACTTC
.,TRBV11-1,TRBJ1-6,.,CASSLTDSSYNSPLHF,TGTGCCAGCAGCTTAACAGACAGCTCCTATAATTCACCCCTCCACTTT
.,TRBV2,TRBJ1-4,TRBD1,CASTEGSEGAGEKLFF,TGTGCCAGCACGGAGGGAAGTGAGGGGGCGGGAGAAAAACTGTTTTTT
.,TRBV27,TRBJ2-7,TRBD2,CAIDSLSGRESYEQYF,TGTGCCATTGACAGCCTCAGCGGGAGAGAATCCTACGAGCAGTACTTC
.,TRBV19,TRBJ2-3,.,CASGTQSTDTQYF,TGTGCATCCGGGACACAGAGCACAGATACGCAGTATTTT
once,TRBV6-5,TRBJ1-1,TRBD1,CASSYQTGASEAFF,TGTGCCAGCAGTTATCAAACAGGGGCTTCAGAAGCTTTCTTT
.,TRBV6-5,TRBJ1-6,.,CASTRGSSYNSPLHF,TGTGCCAGCACCAGGGGTAGCTCCTATAATTCACCCCTCCACTTT
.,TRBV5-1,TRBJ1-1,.,CASGEMNTEAFF,TGCGCCAGTGGGGAGATGAACACTGAAGCTTTCTTT
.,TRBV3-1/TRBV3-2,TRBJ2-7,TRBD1,CASSQGGQGIRYEQYF,TGTGCCAGCAGCCAAGGGGGACAGGGTATTAGGTACGAGCAGTACTTC
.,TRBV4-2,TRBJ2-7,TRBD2,CASSQGILAQQYF,TGTGCCAGCAGCCAAGGGATACTAGCGCAGCAGTACTTC
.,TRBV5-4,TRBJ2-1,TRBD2,CASSEKLAGAIREQFF,TGTGCCAGCAGCGAAAAACTAGCGGGGGCCATCCGAGAGCAGTTCTTC
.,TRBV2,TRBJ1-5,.,CASSVARMQQPQHF,TGTGCCAGCAGTGTGGCCAGAATGCAACAGCCCCAGCATTTT
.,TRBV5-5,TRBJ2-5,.,CASSTGLARETQYF,TGTGCCAGCAGCACGGGACTGGCCCGAGAGACCCAGTACTTC
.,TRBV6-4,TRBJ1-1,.,CASRISTGLNTEAFF,TGTGCCAGCAGAATTTCAACAGGGTTGAACACTGAAGCTTTCTTT